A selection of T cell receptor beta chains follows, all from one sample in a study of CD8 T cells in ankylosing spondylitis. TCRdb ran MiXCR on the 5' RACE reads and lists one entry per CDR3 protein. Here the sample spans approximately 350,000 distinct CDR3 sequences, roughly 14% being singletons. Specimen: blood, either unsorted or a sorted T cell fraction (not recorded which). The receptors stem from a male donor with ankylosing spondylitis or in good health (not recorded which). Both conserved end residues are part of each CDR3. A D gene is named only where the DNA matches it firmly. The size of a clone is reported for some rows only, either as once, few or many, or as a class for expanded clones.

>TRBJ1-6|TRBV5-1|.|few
CASRGNLGDSPLHF
TGCGCCAGCAGGGGTAATTTGGGTGATTCACCCCTCCACTTT
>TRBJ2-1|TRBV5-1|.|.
CASSLAADLVNEQFF
TGCGCCAGCAGCTTGGCAGCGGACCTTGTGAATGAGCAGTTCTTC
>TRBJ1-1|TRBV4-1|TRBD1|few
CASSQAGQMNTEAFF
TGCGCCAGCAGCCAGGCGGGACAGATGAACACTGAAGCTTTCTTT
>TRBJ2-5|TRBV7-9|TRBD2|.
CASSRQRGSMIQETQYF
TGTGCCAGCAGCAGACAGCGGGGGAGCATGATACAAGAGACCCAGTACTTC
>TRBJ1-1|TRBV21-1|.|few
CATTGPGGPEAFF
TGTGCCACCACTGGTCCGGGAGGTCCTGAAGCTTTCTTT
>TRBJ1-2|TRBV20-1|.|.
CSARKGPNYGYTF
TGCAGTGCTAGAAAGGGACCCAACTATGGCTACACCTTC
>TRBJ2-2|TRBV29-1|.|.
CSVDRDATGELFF
TGCAGCGTTGACAGGGATGCCACCGGGGAGCTGTTTTTT
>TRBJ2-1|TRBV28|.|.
CASSPAGQNNEQFF
TGTGCCAGCAGCCCTGCGGGACAGAACAATGAGCAGTTCTTC
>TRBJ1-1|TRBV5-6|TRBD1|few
CASSLTGTGLNTEAFF
TGTGCCAGCAGCTTGACCGGGACAGGTTTGAACACTGAAGCTTTCTTT
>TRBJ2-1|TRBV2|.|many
CASSVAASYNEQFF
TGTGCCAGCAGTGTAGCGGCCTCCTACAATGAGCAGTTCTTC
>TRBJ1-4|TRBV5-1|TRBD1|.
CASSRAGTVNEKLFF
TGCGCCAGCAGCCGAGCCGGGACAGTTAATGAAAAACTGTTTTTT
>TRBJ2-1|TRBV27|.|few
CASKRAPAGNEQFF
TGTGCCAGCAAACGAGCCCCAGCAGGCAATGAGCAGTTCTTC
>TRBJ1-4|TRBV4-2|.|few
CASSQGSKLFF
TGTGCCAGCAGCCAGGGCAGTAAACTGTTTTTT
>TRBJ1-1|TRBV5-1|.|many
CASSPRPVVNTEAFF
TGCGCCAGCAGCCCCCGGCCGGTGGTGAACACTGAAGCTTTCTTT
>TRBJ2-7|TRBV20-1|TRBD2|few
CSAPLAGAAGFNYEQYF
TGCAGTGCGCCACTAGCGGGAGCCGCTGGCTTTAACTACGAGCAGTACTTC
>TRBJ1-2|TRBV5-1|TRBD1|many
CASSLDPGQGAPAF
TGCGCCAGCAGCTTGGATCCGGGACAGGGGGCCCCAGCCTTC
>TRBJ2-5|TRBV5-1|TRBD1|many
CASSDRDRGKETQYF
TGCGCCAGCAGCGACCGGGACAGGGGTAAAGAGACCCAGTACTTC
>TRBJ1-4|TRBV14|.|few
CASSQGPLSLLFF
TGTGCCAGCAGCCAAGGGCCACTATCTTTACTGTTTTTT
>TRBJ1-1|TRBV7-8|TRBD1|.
CASSLGSGTGGRAFF
TGTGCCAGCAGCTTGGGGTCCGGGACAGGGGGCCGAGCTTTCTTT
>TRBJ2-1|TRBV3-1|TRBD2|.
CASSQELLAGVGEQFF
TGTGCCAGCAGCCAAGAGCTTCTAGCGGGAGTCGGCGAGCAGTTCTTC
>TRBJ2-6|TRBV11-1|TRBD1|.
CASSTGQASSIFSGANVLTF
TGTGCCAGCAGCACCGGACAGGCGTCTTCTATCTTCTCTGGGGCCAACGTCCTGACTTTC
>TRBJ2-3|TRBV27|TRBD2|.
CASCPTPFSGRDTQYF
TGTGCCAGCTGCCCGACCCCGTTTAGCGGGAGGGATACGCAGTATTTT
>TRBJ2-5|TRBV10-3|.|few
CAISLRDLETQYF
TGTGCCATCAGTTTAAGGGACCTGGAGACCCAGTACTTC
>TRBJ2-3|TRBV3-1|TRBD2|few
CASSQGLAGGRDTQYF
TGTGCCAGCAGCCAGGGACTAGCGGGAGGTCGGGATACGCAGTATTTT
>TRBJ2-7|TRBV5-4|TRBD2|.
CASSFSLAGGEQYF
TGTGCCAGCAGCTTTTCACTAGCGGGAGGGGAGCAGTACTTC
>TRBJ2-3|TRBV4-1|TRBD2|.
CASSGRLAAAVDTQYF
TGCGCCAGCAGCGGTCGACTAGCAGCGGCCGTGGATACGCAGTATTTT
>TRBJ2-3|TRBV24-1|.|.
CATSDGPAAGSPTDTQYF
TGTGCCACCAGTGATGGACCCGCTGCAGGGAGTCCCACAGATACGCAGTATTTT
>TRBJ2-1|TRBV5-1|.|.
CASSSTAYNEQFF
TGCGCCAGCAGTTCGACAGCATACAATGAGCAGTTCTTC
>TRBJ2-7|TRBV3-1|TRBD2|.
CASSQGRLAGPYEQYF
TGTGCCAGCAGCCAGGGTCGGCTAGCGGGGCCCTACGAGCAGTACTTC
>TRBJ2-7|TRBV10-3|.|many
CAISDGTQTYEQYF
TGTGCCATCAGTGATGGGACGCAAACCTACGAGCAGTACTTC
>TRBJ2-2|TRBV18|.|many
CASSPKTPGELFF
TGTGCCAGCTCACCAAAGACTCCCGGGGAGCTGTTTTTT
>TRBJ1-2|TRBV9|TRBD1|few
CASRRDRGPGYTF
TGTGCCAGCCGGCGGGACAGGGGACCTGGCTACACCTTC
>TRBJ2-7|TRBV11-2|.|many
CASSLETQRQYF
TGTGCCAGCAGCTTAGAAACGCAGCGGCAGTACTTC
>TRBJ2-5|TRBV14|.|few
CASSQTIGERPSQYF
TGTGCCAGCAGCCAGACCATCGGGGAGCGGCCTTCACAGTACTTC
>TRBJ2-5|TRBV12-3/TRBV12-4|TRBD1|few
CAGCAGTGVFQETQYF
TGTGCCGGATGCGCCGGGACAGGGGTTTTCCAAGAGACCCAGTACTTC
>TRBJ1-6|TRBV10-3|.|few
CAISDRGGGNSPLHF
TGTGCCATCAGTGACAGGGGAGGGGGAAATTCACCCCTCCACTTT
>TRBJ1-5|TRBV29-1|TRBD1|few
CSVTGGNEPQHF
TGCAGCGTTACAGGGGGAAATGAGCCCCAGCATTTT
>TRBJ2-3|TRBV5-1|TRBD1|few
CASSRARGQGGDTQYF
TGCGCCAGCAGCCGCGCGAGGGGGCAAGGTGGAGATACGCAGTATTTT
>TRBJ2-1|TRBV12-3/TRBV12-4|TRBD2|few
CASSFSLAGVGHEQFF
TGTGCCAGCAGCTTCTCCCTAGCGGGAGTGGGGCATGAGCAGTTCTTC